Listed here are 2 T cell receptor beta chains from one sample, sequenced in a study of early T cells in non-severe SARS-CoV-2 infection. TCRdb processed the 5' RACE reads anew with MiXCR; each CDR3 protein has one entry. Counted here are some 30,000 distinct CDR3 sequences, approximately 5.2% occurring once; the ten biggest clones make up 13%. Material: whole blood. These receptors all stem from an adult who was a healthcare worker with PCR-confirmed SARS-CoV-2 infection or an uninfected control (not recorded which).

This clonotype was recorded at least ten times. The chain joins TRBV12-3 or TRBV12-4 to TRBJ1-4; unclear D gene. Trimming cost V 8 bases and J 5 bases, with 18 bases left between them. This CDR3 comprises 15 residues. In DNA form, the CDR3 reads TGTGCCAGCGGTGTCGCGGGCAGCCAAAATGAAAAACTGTTTTTT. This sequence encodes CASGVAGSQNEKLFF.

Ten or more counts support this clonotype. This sequence joins TRBV7-6 and TRBJ2-3, with 14 nucleotides matching TRBD2. Per germline, CDR1 SGHVS and CDR2 FNYEAQ. V dropped 4 bases and J dropped 7; count of bases not matched to a gene: 4. CDR3 size: 15 residues. CDR3: CASSSGTSGGYTQYF. CDR3 sequence (DNA): TGTGCCAGCAGCTCCGGGACTAGCGGGGGATATACGCAGTATTTT.